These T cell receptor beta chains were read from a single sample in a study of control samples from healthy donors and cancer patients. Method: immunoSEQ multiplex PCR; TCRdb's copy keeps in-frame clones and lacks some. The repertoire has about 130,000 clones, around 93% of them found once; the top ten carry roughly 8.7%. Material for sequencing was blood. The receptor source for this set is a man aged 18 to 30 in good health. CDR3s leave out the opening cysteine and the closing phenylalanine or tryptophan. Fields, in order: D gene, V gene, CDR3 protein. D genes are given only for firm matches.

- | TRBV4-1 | ASSYQQDSYEQY
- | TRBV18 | ASSPGMGTVGYT
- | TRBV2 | ASSQKERTTNEKLF
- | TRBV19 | ASGLLYQPQH
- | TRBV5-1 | ASSLEGYGYT
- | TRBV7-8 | ASSPQVQGWYGYT
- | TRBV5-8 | ASIGGLRDEQF
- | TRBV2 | ASSEGGYRGYT
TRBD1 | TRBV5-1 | ASSPRQGSGREQY
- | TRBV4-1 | ASSLTSNTEAF
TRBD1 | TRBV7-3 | ASSLGQGVDGYT
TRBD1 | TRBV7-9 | ASSPALDRGRDTQY
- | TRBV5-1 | ASSPSSGANVLT
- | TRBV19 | ASSMGGWGNQPQH
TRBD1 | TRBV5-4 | ASSLGTGLTDTQY
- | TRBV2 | ASSEALIAANTEAF
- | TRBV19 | ASSWAGRGPSGNTIY
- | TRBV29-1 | TAGAGVSDTQY
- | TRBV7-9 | ASSHRVNNSPLH
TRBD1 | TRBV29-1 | SGGQGDYEQY
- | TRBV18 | ASSPGGPNSGNTIY
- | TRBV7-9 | ASAPGGNYGYT
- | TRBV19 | ASSPGDNLDQPQH
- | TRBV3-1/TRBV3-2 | ASSSRAPHTEAF